This T cell receptor (beta chain) was found in a study of a mutant IDH1 vaccine in newly diagnosed glioma. As to time point: week 23, last vaccination. Every vaccination contained 300 ug of the mutant IDH1 20-mer peptide and was paired with topical imiquimod. The CDR3 is made up of 13 amino acids. The ends were cut back, 8 bases at V and 4 bases at J, with 15 bases in the middle. CDR1 SNHLY and CDR2 FYNNEI come from the germline V gene. Libraries were prepared by immunoSEQ multiplex PCR; TCRdb keeps only in-frame clonotypes and omits some of them. The sample has tens of thousands of clones, approximately 85% seen once; the top ten hold 0.7% to 0.95%. Of note for this clone: Its cognate antigen is unknown.

The chain joins TRBV2 to TRBJ2-7; the D gene is possibly TRBD2 (6 bases). The source is a woman between 45 and 65 years old with glioma. The specimen comprised PBMCs, sampled from a glioma patient whose treatment included an IDH1 peptide vaccine. The CDR3 DNA follows: TGTGCCAGCTTTCTAACGGGGGTTTACGAGCAGTACTTC. Translated: CASFLTGVYEQYF.